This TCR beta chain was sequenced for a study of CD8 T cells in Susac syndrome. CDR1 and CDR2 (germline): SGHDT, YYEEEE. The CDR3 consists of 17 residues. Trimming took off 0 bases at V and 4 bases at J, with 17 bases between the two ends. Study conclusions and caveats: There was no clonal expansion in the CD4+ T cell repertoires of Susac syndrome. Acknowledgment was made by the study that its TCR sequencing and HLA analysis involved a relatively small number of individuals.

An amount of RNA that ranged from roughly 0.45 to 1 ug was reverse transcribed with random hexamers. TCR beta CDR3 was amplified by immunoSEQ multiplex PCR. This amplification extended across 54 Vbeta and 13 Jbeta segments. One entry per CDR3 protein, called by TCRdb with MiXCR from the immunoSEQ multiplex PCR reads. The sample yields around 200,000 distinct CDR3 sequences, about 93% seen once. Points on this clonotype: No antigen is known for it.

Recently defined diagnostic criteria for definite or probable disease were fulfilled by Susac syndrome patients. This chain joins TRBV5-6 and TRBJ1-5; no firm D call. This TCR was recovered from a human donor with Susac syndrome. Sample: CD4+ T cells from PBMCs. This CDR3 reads CASSLAKGRNHNQPQHF. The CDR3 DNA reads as TGTGCCAGCAGCTTGGCCAAGGGAAGAAACCATAATCAGCCCCAGCATTTT.